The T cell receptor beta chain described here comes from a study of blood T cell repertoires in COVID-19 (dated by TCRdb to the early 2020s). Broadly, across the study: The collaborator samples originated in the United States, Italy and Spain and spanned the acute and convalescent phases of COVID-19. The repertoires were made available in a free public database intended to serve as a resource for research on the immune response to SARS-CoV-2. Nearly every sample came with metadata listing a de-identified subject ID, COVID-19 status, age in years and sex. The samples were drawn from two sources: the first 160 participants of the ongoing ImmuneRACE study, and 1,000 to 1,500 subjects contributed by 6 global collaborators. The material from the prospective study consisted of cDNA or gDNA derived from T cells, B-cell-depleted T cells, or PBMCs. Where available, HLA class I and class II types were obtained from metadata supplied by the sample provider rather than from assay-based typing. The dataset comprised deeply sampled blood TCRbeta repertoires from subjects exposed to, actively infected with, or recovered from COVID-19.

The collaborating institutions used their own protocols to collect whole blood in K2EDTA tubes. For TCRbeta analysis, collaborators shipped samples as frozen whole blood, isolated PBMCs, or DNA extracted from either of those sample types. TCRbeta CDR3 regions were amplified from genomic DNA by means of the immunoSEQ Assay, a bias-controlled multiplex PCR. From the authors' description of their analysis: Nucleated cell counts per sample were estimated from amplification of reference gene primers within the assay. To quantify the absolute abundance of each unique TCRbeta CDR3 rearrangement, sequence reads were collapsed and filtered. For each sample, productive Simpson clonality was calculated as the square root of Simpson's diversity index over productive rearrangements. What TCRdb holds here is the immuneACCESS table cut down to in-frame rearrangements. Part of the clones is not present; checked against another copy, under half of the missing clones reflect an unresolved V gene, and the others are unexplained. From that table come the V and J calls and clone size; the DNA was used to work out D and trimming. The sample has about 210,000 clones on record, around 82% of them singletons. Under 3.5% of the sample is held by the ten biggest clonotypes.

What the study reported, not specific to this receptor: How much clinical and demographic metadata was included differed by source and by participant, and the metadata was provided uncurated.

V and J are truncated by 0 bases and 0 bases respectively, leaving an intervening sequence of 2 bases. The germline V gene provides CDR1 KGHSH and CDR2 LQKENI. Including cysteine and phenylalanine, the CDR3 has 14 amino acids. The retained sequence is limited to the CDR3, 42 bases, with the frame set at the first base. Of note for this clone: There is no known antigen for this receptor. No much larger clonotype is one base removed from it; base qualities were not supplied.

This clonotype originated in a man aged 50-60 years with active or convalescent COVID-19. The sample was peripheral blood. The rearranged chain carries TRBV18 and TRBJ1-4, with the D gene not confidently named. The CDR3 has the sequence CASSPPTTNEKLFF. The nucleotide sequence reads TGTGCCAGCTCACCACCTACAACTAATGAAAAACTGTTTTTT.